Shown below are 30 T cell receptor beta chains from a single sample sequenced in a study of blood T cell repertoires in COVID-19. Generated by immunoSEQ multiplex PCR, the TCRdb table keeps only in-frame clones and is missing some. The sample lists under 80,000 clones, 65% to 80% seen once, with about 32% in the top ten. Sequencing input: peripheral blood. Every receptor here comes from a human donor in a cohort sampled during active COVID-19.

V gene TRBV11-3 combines with J gene TRBJ2-2; 7 bases map to TRBD1. The CDR3 spans 14 residues. J gave up 2 bases and V 4 bases, and 1 base lay outside the gene matches. The germline CDR1 and CDR2 sequences are SGHNT and YENEEA. Here the CDR3 DNA reads TGTGCCAGCAGCTGGGACAGTAACACCGGGGAGCTGTTTTTT. It codes for CASSWDSNTGELFF.

The chain links TRBV23-1 to TRBJ2-6, with 11 bases fitting TRBD1. TRBV23-1 counts as an open reading frame of uncertain function. The CDR3 spans 19 residues. Trimming cost V 0 bases and J 1 base; bases outside gene matches: 5. The CDR3 region is CASSQSWTGGFSGANVLTF. The CDR3 bases are TGCGCCAGCAGTCAATCGTGGACAGGGGGCTTTTCTGGGGCCAACGTCCTGACTTTC.

This rearrangement joins TRBV24-1 to TRBJ1-3; D is undetermined. Germline V gene lookup returns CDR1 KGHDR and CDR2 SFDVKD. V lost 3 bases and J lost 4, with 9 bases in between. This CDR3 comprises 14 residues. CDR3 protein: CATSDPLAGNTIYF. Here the CDR3 DNA reads TGTGCCACCAGTGATCCCCTTGCGGGAAACACCATATATTTT.

V usage is TRBV15 and J usage is TRBJ2-1; a possible D gene is TRBD1 (6 bases). Deletions cut 0 bases from V and 6 bases from J, with 6 bases between. This CDR3 region has 13 residues. Germline V gene lookup returns CDR1 LNHNV and CDR2 YYDKDF (reference sequence). The CDR3 spells CATSREQGNEQFF. In nucleotides, the CDR3 is TGTGCCACCAGCAGAGAACAGGGCAATGAGCAGTTCTTC.

The genes are TRBV3-1 (or the pseudogene TRBV3-2) and TRBJ2-3; D may be TRBD1 (5 bases). The length of the CDR3 is 13 residues. The germline V and J ends were trimmed by 1 base and 5 bases, with 7 bases remaining between them. Germline V gene data show CDR1 as LGHDT and CDR2 as YNNKEL (reference sequence). The DNA for the CDR3 is TGTGCCAGCAGCCAAGCAAGGGGAGATACGCAGTATTTT. Its translation: CASSQARGDTQYF.

This chain links TRBV5-6 with TRBJ2-7; TRBD2 matches 7 bases. Germline trimming cut 3 bases from V and 0 bases from J; bases unmatched to any gene: 9. The CDR3 extends over 16 amino acids. Germline V lookup: CDR1 SGHDT, CDR2 YYEEEE. DNA of the CDR3: TGTGCCAGCAGCTCCCGGGGGAGGGTTAGCTCCTACGAGCAGTACTTC. Translating it yields CASSSRGRVSSYEQYF.

This clone has only a few counts. The V and J genes are TRBV3-1 (or the pseudogene TRBV3-2) and TRBJ2-1; TRBD2 agrees at 9 bases. After removal of 1 base from V and 7 bases from J, the junction contained 8 bases not matched to a gene. CDR1 LGHDT and CDR2 YNNKEL come from the germline V gene (reference sequence). This CDR3 is 16 amino acids long. The CDR3 DNA is TGTGCCAGCAGCCAAGTAAGGGTAGCGGGAGTGAATGAGCAGTTCTTC. Protein sequence: CASSQVRVAGVNEQFF.

This clone was counted once. V is TRBV7-3 and J is TRBJ2-3; no firm D call. The CDR3 contains 14 residues. Germline V lookup: CDR1 SGHTA, CDR2 FQGTGA. Trimming stripped 2 bases from V and 0 bases from J, with 6 bases between. CDR3 bases: TGTGCCAGCAGCTTAGGGCACAGCACAGATACGCAGTATTTT. Its translation: CASSLGHSTDTQYF.

This clone was found a few times. The rearrangement links TRBV15 to TRBJ2-7, with D tentatively TRBD1 (7 bases). This CDR3 is built from 17 residues. CDR1 and CDR2 (germline): LNHNV, YYDKDF (reference sequence). V lost 1 base, J lost 1 base, and 17 bases lay in between. In nucleotides, the CDR3 is TGTGCCACCAGCAGAGGACACCCACAGGGGAGGTCCTACGAGCAGTACTTC. As protein: CATSRGHPQGRSYEQYF. Combining the CDR3 with reference TRBV15 and TRBJ2-7 gives the whole variable domain DAMVIQNPRYQVTQFGKPVTLSCSQTLNHNVMYWYQQKSSQAPKLLFHYYDKDFNNEADTPDNFQSRRPNTSFCFLDIRSPGLGDTAMYLCATSRGHPQGRSYEQYFGPGTRLTVT.

On this clone itself: At one of its ends the junction is not consistent with the germline gene, which may arise from a read error. V usage is TRBV5-4 and J usage is TRBJ1-3, with unresolved D. The CDR3 covers 12 residues. Germline-derived CDR1 and CDR2 are SGHNT and YYREEE (reference sequence). The CDR3 spells CASSLAGNTIYF. CDR3 bases: TGTGCCAGCAGCTTGGCTGGCAACACCATATATTTT.

The chain is built from TRBV19 and TRBJ1-2; TRBD1 is a possible D gene (5 bases). The CDR3 consists of 13 residues. Germline V CDR1 and CDR2: LNHDA, SQIVND (reference sequence). V was trimmed by 8 bases and J by 5 bases, leaving 15 bases between them. The CDR3 DNA reads as TGTGCCAGTGTAGGACACCCAACTTATGGCTACACCTTC. Amino acids: CASVGHPTYGYTF.

In DNA, the CDR3 is TGTGCCAGCAGTCCCTCCCTTTATCAGCCCCAGCATTTT. It is translated as CASSPSLYQPQHF. The chain carries TRBV6-5 and TRBJ1-5, with D uncertain. This CDR3 has 13 residues. Trimming pared 5 bases from V and 5 bases from J, leaving 10 bases between. In germline, CDR1 is MNHEY, CDR2 SVGAGI.

The chain recombines TRBV21-1 with TRBJ2-7; the D call in the table, TRBD2, was not verified against the DNA. TRBV21-1 is a known pseudogene. The CDR3 is made up of 16 amino acids. The CDR3 here is CASSKTPHTSPYEQYF. For the CDR3, the DNA is TGTGCCAGCAGCAAAACCCCCCATACGAGCCCATACGAGCAGTACTTC.

The CDR3 loop reads CASSQRDEQETQYF. CDR3 nucleotides: TGTGCCAGCAGCCAAAGAGATGAGCAAGAGACCCAGTACTTC. The chain has TRBV3-1 (or the pseudogene TRBV3-2) and TRBJ2-5; D is ambiguous. Germline assignment: CDR1 LGHDT and CDR2 YNNKEL (reference sequence). CDR3 length equals 14 residues. V was trimmed by 2 bases and J by 2 bases, leaving 9 bases between them.

J is TRBJ2-1 and V is TRBV5-1; 8 nucleotides match TRBD2. Germline values: CDR1 SGHRS, CDR2 YFSETQ. V lost 4 bases and J lost 5; bases outside the gene matches: 8. This CDR3 is built from 15 residues. The DNA of the CDR3 is TGCGCCAGCAGCCGGGGGGGAGCGGGAGACAATGAGCAGTTCTTC. Translation gives CASSRGGAGDNEQFF.

The rearrangement links TRBV11-2 to TRBJ2-5, with D perhaps TRBD2 (6 bases). Trimming stripped 9 bases from V and 3 bases from J, with 14 bases between. The CDR3 consists of 13 residues. The germline gives CDR1 SGHAT, CDR2 FQNNGV. The CDR3 DNA follows: TGTGCCAGTACCGTCGGCGGGAAAGAGACCCAGTACTTC. Translation: CASTVGGKETQYF.

This clone has just a few counts. The gene calls are TRBV18 and TRBJ1-2; 10 nucleotides align to TRBD1. This CDR3 spans 17 amino acids. The V and J ends lost 2 bases and 4 bases, in that order; junction bases with no gene match: 10. Germline CDR1 is KGHSH and CDR2 is LQKENI. CDR3 region: CASSPTNAGTGVYGYTF. In nucleotides, the CDR3 is TGTGCCAGCTCACCAACAAACGCCGGGACAGGGGTCTATGGCTACACCTTC.

V usage is TRBV2 and J usage is TRBJ2-1; possibly TRBD2 for D (6 bases). The germline V and J ends were trimmed by 6 bases and 6 bases, with 15 bases remaining between them. This CDR3 contains 14 residues. Germline V gene sequence: CDR1 SNHLY, CDR2 FYNNEI. The CDR3: CASSQGLRGNEQFF. Written as DNA, the CDR3 is TGTGCCAGCAGCCAGGGACTCCGGGGCAATGAGCAGTTCTTC.

This CDR3 is CATAPRGNEQFF. As DNA, the CDR3 is TGTGCCACTGCGCCGCGGGGGAATGAGCAGTTCTTC. The chain combines TRBV2 with TRBJ2-1; 7 bases match TRBD2. Germline CDR1 SNHLY, CDR2 FYNNEI. CDR3 length: 12 amino acids. J lost 7 bases, V lost 10 bases, and 7 bases had no gene match.

The V gene is TRBV12-5, the J gene TRBJ2-3; possible D gene TRBD2, 6 bases. V was pared by 7 bases and J by 0 bases, with 11 bases between. The CDR3 consists of 14 residues. The germline V gene has CDR1 LGHNT and CDR2 FRNRAP. This chain's CDR3 is CASAWRESTDTQYF. The DNA for the CDR3 is TGTGCTAGTGCCTGGCGGGAAAGCACAGATACGCAGTATTTT.

The J gene is TRBJ1-2, the V gene TRBV25-1; a possible D gene is TRBD1 (6 bases). Germline CDR1 reads MGHDK; CDR2 reads SYGVNS. V dropped 8 bases and J dropped 5 bases, with 18 bases sitting between them. The CDR3 is 14 amino acids. CDR3 loop: CASGRLGQGYGYTF. DNA of the CDR3: TGTGCCAGCGGGCGTTTGGGTCAGGGGTATGGCTACACCTTC.

This clone appeared a single time. V usage is TRBV7-8 and J usage is TRBJ1-5; TRBD1 aligns across 7 bases. This CDR3 has 13 amino acids. CDR1 SGHVS and CDR2 FQNEAQ come from the germline V gene. V dropped 5 bases and J dropped 2; count of bases not matched to a gene: 0. The CDR3 DNA is TGTGCCAGCAGCGGGACAGGCAATCAGCCCCAGCATTTT. It specifies CASSGTGNQPQHF.

This chain uses TRBV7-3 with TRBJ2-5; TRBD2 aligns across 11 bases. V gave up 5 bases and J gave up 1 base; unmatched junction bases: 12. Germline lookup yields CDR1 SGHTA and CDR2 FQGTGA. This CDR3 is built from 18 residues. CDR3 DNA: TGTGCCAGCAGCCTGGGGGGAGCCGGGACTAGCGGCCAAGAGACCCAGTACTTC. The encoded protein is CASSLGGAGTSGQETQYF.

The genes are TRBV6-1 and TRBJ1-5; no definite D call. V was pared by 3 bases and J by 2 bases, with 11 bases between. The CDR3 consists of 15 residues. Looked up from germline, CDR1 is MNHNS and CDR2 is SASEGT. The CDR3 bases are TGTGCCAGCAGTGAGTACTCTTTGGGCAATCAGCCCCAGCATTTT. Protein sequence: CASSEYSLGNQPQHF.

The rearrangement uses TRBV15 and TRBJ2-7, with D perhaps TRBD2 (5 bases). This CDR3 region has 14 residues. CDR1 is LNHNV, CDR2 YYDKDF, per germline (reference sequence). Trimming took 0 bases from V and 3 from J, leaving 9 bases between them. For the CDR3, the DNA is TGTGCCACCAGCAGAGATATCGCGGGCTACGAGCAGTACTTC. Amino acids: CATSRDIAGYEQYF.

V is TRBV9 and J is TRBJ2-7; 14 nucleotides agree with TRBD2. The CDR3 is 16 amino acids. Unmatched junction bases numbered 7, after V lost 4 bases and J lost 4 bases. In germline, CDR1 is SGDLS, CDR2 YYNGEE. The CDR3 reads CASSRTSGRFGYEQYF. CDR3 DNA sequence: TGTGCCAGCAGCCGGACTAGCGGGAGGTTTGGTTACGAGCAGTACTTC.

The chain recombines TRBV30 with TRBJ1-6; tentative D call: TRBD1 (6 bases). Germline CDR1 is GTSNPN and CDR2 is SVGIG (reference sequence). The germline V and J ends were trimmed by 4 bases and 7 bases, with 11 bases remaining between them. The CDR3 consists of 13 residues. The CDR3 here is CAWNRELNSPLHF. The CDR3 DNA sequence: TGTGCCTGGAACAGGGAGTTGAATTCACCCCTCCACTTT.

CDR3 residues: CASSSGQGNVGNQPQHF. The CDR3, as DNA: TGTGCCAGCAGCTCGGGACAGGGGAACGTTGGAAATCAGCCCCAGCATTTT. The gene calls are TRBV7-6 and TRBJ1-5, with 10 positions matching TRBD1. Germline CDR1 and CDR2: SGHVS and FNYEAQ. Trimming took 4 bases from V and 4 from J; bases not matched to a gene: 10. CDR3 length: 17 amino acids.

This chain connects TRBV6-5 to TRBJ1-2; 10 bases align to TRBD1. The V gene's germline CDR1 is MNHEY and CDR2 SVGAGI. V lost 8 bases and J lost 8; bases outside the gene matches: 2. CDR3 size: 11 residues. The CDR3 sequence is CASWGQGGYTF. The CDR3 DNA sequence: TGTGCCAGCTGGGGACAGGGGGGCTACACCTTC.

The table lists this clone with a few counts. The rearrangement links TRBV12-5 to TRBJ2-7; the D gene is possibly TRBD1 (8 bases). V lost 5 bases and J lost 2, with 25 bases in between. Per germline, CDR1 LGHNT and CDR2 FRNRAP. This CDR3 spans 18 amino acids. CDR3 DNA: TGTGCTAGTGGTCAAGGGCAGGGGGCGTCTAGCGGAGCCTACGAGCAGTACTTC. This translates into CASGQGQGASSGAYEQYF.